Shown below are 18 T cell receptor beta chains from a single sample sequenced in a study of human T cells and chemical hapten exposure. Indicated time point: patch test 1, 2 weeks after DPC sensitization. Treatment of the sample: therapeutic diphenylcyclopropenone sensitization with weekly scalp DPC. TCRdb re-derived calls from the RACE reads in MiXCR, one entry per CDR3 protein. The sample includes tens of thousands of distinct CDR3 sequences, approximately 9.3% seen only once; the top ten take about an eighth. The material was whole blood, obtained in connection with sensitization to the hapten diphenylcyclopropenone (DPC). Receptors originate from a woman aged 35 to 49 with alopecia areata. Some clones in this sample may be carry-over from other donors' samples.

Comment on this clonotype: A much larger clone is a single base away; this may be a read error. The chain links TRBV6-2 or TRBV6-3 to TRBJ1-2; possible D gene TRBD1, 6 bases. The CDR3 is 13 amino acids. CDR1 MNHEY and CDR2 SVGEGT come from the germline V gene. The CDR3 here is CASSSQGHYGYAF. CDR3 nucleotides: TGTGCCAGCAGTTCCCAGGGGCACTATGGCTACGCCTTC.

The chain combines TRBV18 with TRBJ2-1, with D perhaps given as TRBD1 or TRBD2 (5 bases each). This CDR3 comprises 15 residues. The V gene lost 6 bases and the J gene lost 7 bases, with 19 bases spanning the gap. Germline assignment: CDR1 KGHSH and CDR2 LQKENI. Here the CDR3 DNA reads TGTGCCAGCTCCCGCTCGGCCAGGGAGAGGAATGAGCAGTTCTTC. Amino acid sequence: CASSRSARERNEQFF.

This clonotype was picked up a small number of times. Here the CDR3 DNA reads TGTGCCAGCAGTTCTCCAGGGGGAGACGAGCAGTACTTC. Encoded protein: CASSSPGGDEQYF. The chain carries TRBV28 and TRBJ2-7, with 7 bases matching TRBD1. Per germline, CDR1 MDHEN and CDR2 SYDVKM. This CDR3 is 13 amino acids long. V shed 4 bases, J shed 5 bases, and the junction held 5 bases outside the gene matches.

There are many counts of this clonotype. V usage is TRBV23-1 and J usage is TRBJ2-2; D is unclear. TRBV23-1 is an ORF; its function is uncertain. The CDR3 is 16 amino acids. V lost 3 bases, J lost 2 bases, and 13 bases lay in between. CDR3 residues: CASSHPGPKNTGELFF. The CDR3 DNA is TGCGCCAGCAGTCACCCTGGACCGAAAAACACCGGGGAGCTGTTTTTT.

This clonotype has a count of ten or more. The chain uses TRBV3-1 and TRBJ2-5; D is possibly TRBD1 (6 bases). CDR1 is LGHDT and CDR2 is YNNKEL in the germline V gene (reference sequence). CDR3 length equals 14 residues. The V end lost 5 bases, the J end lost 2 bases, and 12 bases lay between the germline ends. As DNA, the CDR3 is TGTGCCAGCAGCTCCCGACAGGTTCAAGAGACCCAGTACTTC. Its translation is CASSSRQVQETQYF.

The chain has TRBV20-1 and TRBJ1-2, with D unresolved. This CDR3 has 13 amino acids. With 3 bases removed from V and 1 base from J, the gap between germline ends came to 9 bases. Germline CDR1 reads DFQATT; CDR2 reads SNEGSKA (reference sequence). CDR3 in amino acids: CSARAVHNYGYTF. CDR3 DNA: TGCAGTGCTAGGGCAGTTCATAACTATGGCTACACCTTC.

The V call is TRBV20-1, the J call TRBJ2-7, with D possibly matching TRBD2 (6 bases). Germline V gene sequence: CDR1 DFQATT, CDR2 SNEGSKA (reference sequence). The CDR3 is 13 residues long. The V end lost 6 bases, the J end lost 5 bases, and 17 bases lay between the germline ends. In DNA form, the CDR3 reads TGCAGTGCGGGGGGACCCGGGGGACACGAGCAGTACTTC. This encodes CSAGGPGGHEQYF.

This clonotype was counted many times. The gene calls are TRBV20-1 and TRBJ2-3; 8 bases are a match to TRBD2. The CDR3 has 12 residues. Germline V gene sequence: CDR1 DFQATT, CDR2 SNEGSKA (reference sequence). CDR3 in DNA: TGCAGCGGACTAGCCAGCACAGATACGCAGTATTTT. Amino acids: CSGLASTDTQYF.

The chain uses TRBV7-7 and TRBJ2-4, with D tentatively TRBD2 (6 bases). Trimming stripped 1 base from V and 8 bases from J, with 9 bases between. The germline V gene encodes CDR1 SSHAT and CDR2 FNYEAQ (reference sequence). The CDR3 consists of 13 residues. CDR3 residues: CASSLGPGDIQYF. CDR3 coding DNA: TGTGCCAGCAGCTTAGGCCCGGGGGACATTCAGTACTTC.

This clonotype has ten or more counts. J is TRBJ2-7 and V is TRBV4-3, with D hard to call. This CDR3 region has 13 residues. Trimming cost V 0 bases and J 7 bases, with 10 bases left between them. The germline gives CDR1 LGHNA, CDR2 YSLEER. CDR3: CASSQDPRQEQYF. CDR3 DNA: TGCGCCAGCAGCCAAGATCCCCGACAAGAGCAGTACTTC.

The sample holds many counts of this clonotype. V usage is TRBV10-2 and J usage is TRBJ2-1; the match to TRBD2 covers 11 bases. CDR1 is WSHSY, CDR2 SAAADI, per germline. With 0 bases clipped from V and 7 bases from J, the junction kept 5 bases outside the gene matches. The CDR3 is 16 amino acids. The CDR3 loop reads CASSESGSGGANEQFF. The CDR3, as DNA: TGCGCCAGCAGTGAGTCGGGTAGCGGGGGGGCGAATGAGCAGTTCTTC.

The CDR3 reads CASSVEASNQPQHF. Written as DNA, the CDR3 is TGTGCCAGCAGCGTAGAGGCTAGCAATCAGCCCCAGCATTTT. The chain uses TRBV9 and TRBJ1-5; no clear D. CDR1 is SGDLS and CDR2 is YYNGEE in the germline V gene. Deletions cut 0 bases from V and 0 bases from J, with 4 bases between. There are 14 residues in the CDR3.

The chain couples TRBV28 to TRBJ2-7; 7 nucleotides match TRBD2. There are 14 residues in the CDR3. J was trimmed by 5 bases and V by 1 base; bases with no gene match: 5. Germline CDR1 MDHEN, CDR2 SYDVKM. The CDR3, as DNA: TGTGCCAGCAGTTTATTTCGGGGGGTCAACGAGCAGTACTTC. Translated: CASSLFRGVNEQYF.

This clonotype turned up a few times. V and J are TRBV5-1 and TRBJ1-5; 7 bases agree with TRBD1. The V segment lost 6 bases and the J segment 3 bases; nucleotides outside the gene matches: 6. This CDR3 is 14 amino acids long. The V gene's germline CDR1 is SGHRS and CDR2 YFSETQ. The CDR3 DNA sequence: TGCGCCAGCAACCAGGGGGACCCCAATCAGCCCCAGCATTTT. It is translated as CASNQGDPNQPQHF. Using reference TRBV5-1 and TRBJ1-5 for the parts outside the CDR3, the full variable domain is KAGVTQTPRYLIKTRGQQVTLSCSPISGHRSVSWYQQTPGQGLQFLFEYFSETQRNKGNFPGRFSGRQFSNSRSEMNVSTLELGDSALYLCASNQGDPNQPQHFGDGTRLSIL.

This chain's CDR3 is CASSFRQGYRPQHF. Written as DNA, the CDR3 is TGTGCCAGCAGTTTCCGACAGGGCTATCGGCCCCAGCATTTT. The chain combines TRBV6-6 with TRBJ1-5; TRBD1 matches at 7 bases. The trim removed 4 bases at V and 9 bases at J, leaving 9 bases unmatched. This CDR3 is 14 amino acids long. The germline V gene has CDR1 MNHNY and CDR2 SVGAGI (reference sequence).

The V call is TRBV7-9, the J call TRBJ2-1; 8 nucleotides agree with TRBD2. Looked up from germline, CDR1 is SEHNR and CDR2 is FQNEAQ (reference sequence). This CDR3 has 15 residues. V shed 5 bases and J 9 bases; nucleotides not matched to a gene: 12. CDR3 sequence reads: CASSPTSARGVEQFF. The DNA of the CDR3 is TGTGCCAGCAGCCCGACTAGCGCCCGAGGGGTTGAGCAGTTCTTC. Full variable domain (missing parts from reference TRBV7-9 and TRBJ2-1): DTGVSQNPRHKITKRGQNVTFRCDPISEHNRLYWYRQTLGQGPEFLTYFQNEAQLEKSRLLSDRFSAERPKGSFSTLEIQRTEQGDSAMYLCASSPTSARGVEQFFGPGTRLTVL.

The chain couples TRBV5-1 to TRBJ2-3; D not certain. CDR1 is SGHRS and CDR2 is YFSETQ in the germline V gene. The CDR3 contains 13 residues. V gave up 6 bases and J gave up 6 bases, with 14 bases separating them. The CDR3 DNA reads TGCGCCAGCAAAGATGTCCCCGCGGATACGCAGTATTTT. This sequence encodes CASKDVPADTQYF.

In its sample, this clonotype was seen once. This could be a read error, since a much larger clone is one nucleotide away. The chain joins TRBV7-2 to TRBJ1-1; 10 nucleotides line up with TRBD1. The CDR3 has 14 residues. Germline V gene sequence: CDR1 SGHTA, CDR2 FQGNSA. The CDR3 bases are TGTGCCAGCAGCATAGGGACAGGGGCCACTGAAACTTTCTTT. This sequence encodes CASSIGTGATETFF. Using reference TRBV7-2 and TRBJ1-1 for the parts outside the CDR3, the full variable domain is GAGVSQSPSNKVTEKGKDVELRCDPISGHTALYWYRQSLGQGLEFLIYFQGNSAPDKSGLPSDRFSAERTGGSVSTLTIQRTQQEDSAVYLCASSIGTGATETFFGQGTRLTVV.